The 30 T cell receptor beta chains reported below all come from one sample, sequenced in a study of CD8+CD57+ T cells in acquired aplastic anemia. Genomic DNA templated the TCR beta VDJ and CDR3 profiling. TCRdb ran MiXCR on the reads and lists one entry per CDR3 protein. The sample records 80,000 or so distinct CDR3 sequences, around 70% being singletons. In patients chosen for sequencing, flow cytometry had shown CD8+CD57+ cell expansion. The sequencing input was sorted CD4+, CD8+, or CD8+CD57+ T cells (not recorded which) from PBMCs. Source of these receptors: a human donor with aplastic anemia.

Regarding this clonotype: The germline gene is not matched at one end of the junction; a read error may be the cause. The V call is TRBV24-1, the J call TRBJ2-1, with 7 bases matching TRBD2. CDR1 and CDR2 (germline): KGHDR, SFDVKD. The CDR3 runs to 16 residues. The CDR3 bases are TGTGCCAGCAACTTAATCGGGGGGAGCTCCTACAATGAGCGGTTCTTC. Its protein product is CASNLIGGSSYNERFF.

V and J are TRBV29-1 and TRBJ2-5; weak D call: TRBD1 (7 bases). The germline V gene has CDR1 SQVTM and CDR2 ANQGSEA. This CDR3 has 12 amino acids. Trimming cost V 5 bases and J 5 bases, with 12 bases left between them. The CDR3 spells CSVQAGGETQYF. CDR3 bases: TGCAGCGTTCAGGCAGGGGGGGAGACCCAGTACTTC.

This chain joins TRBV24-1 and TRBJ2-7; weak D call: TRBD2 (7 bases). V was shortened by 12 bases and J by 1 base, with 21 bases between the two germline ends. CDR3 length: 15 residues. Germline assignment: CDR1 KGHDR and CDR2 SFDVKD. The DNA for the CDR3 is TGTGCCTTCGAAAGGGGGGGCCCATCGTCCTACGAGCAGTACTTC. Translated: CAFERGGPSSYEQYF.

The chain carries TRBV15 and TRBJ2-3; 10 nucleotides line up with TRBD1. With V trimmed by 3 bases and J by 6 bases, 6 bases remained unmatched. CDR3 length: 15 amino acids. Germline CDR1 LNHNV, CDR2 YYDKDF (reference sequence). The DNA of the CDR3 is TGTGCCACCAGCAGGATGACAGGGGGCGCGGATACGCAGTATTTT. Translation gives CATSRMTGGADTQYF.

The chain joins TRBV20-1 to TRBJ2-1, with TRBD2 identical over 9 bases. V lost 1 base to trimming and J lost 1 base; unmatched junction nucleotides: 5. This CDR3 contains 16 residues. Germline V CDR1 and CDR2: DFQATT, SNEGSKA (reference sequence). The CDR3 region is CSARASGARSYNEQFF. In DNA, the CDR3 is TGCAGTGCTAGAGCTAGCGGGGCGCGATCCTACAATGAGCAGTTCTTC.

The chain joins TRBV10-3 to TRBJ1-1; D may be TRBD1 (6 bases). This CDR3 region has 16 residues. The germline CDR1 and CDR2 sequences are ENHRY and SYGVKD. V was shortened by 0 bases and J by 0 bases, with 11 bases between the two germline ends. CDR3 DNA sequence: TGTGCCATCAGTGAGTCGGGGGGCGACATGAACACTGAAGCTTTCTTT. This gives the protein CAISESGGDMNTEAFF.

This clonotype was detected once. The CDR3 DNA reads as TGTGCCAGCAGTGAACTGCGTCTCACCGGGGAGCTGTTTTTT. It translates to CASSELRLTGELFF. This chain connects TRBV2 to TRBJ2-2, with D unresolved. V lost 2 bases and J lost 4, with 8 bases in between. The CDR3 extends over 14 amino acids. CDR1 is SNHLY, CDR2 FYNNEI, per germline.

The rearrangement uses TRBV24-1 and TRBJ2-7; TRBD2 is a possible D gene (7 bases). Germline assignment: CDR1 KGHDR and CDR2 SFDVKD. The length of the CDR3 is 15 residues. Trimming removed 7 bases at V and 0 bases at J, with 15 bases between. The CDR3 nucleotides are TGTGCCACCAGCCCTGGGGGGGGCTCCTCCTACGAGCAGTACTTC. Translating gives CATSPGGGSSYEQYF.

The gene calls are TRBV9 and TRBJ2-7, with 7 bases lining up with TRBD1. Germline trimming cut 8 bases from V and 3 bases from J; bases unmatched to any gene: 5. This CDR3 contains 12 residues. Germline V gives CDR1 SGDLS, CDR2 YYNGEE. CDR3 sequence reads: CARTGQNYEQYF. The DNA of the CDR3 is TGTGCCAGGACAGGGCAGAACTACGAGCAGTACTTC.

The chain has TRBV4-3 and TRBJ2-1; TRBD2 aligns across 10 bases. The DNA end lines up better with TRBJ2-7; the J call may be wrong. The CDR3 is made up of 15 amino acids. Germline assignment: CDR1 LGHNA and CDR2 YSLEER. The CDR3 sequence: CASSVSGGEAYEQYF. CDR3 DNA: TGCGCCAGCAGTGTAAGCGGGGGGGAGGCCTACGAGCAGTACTTC.

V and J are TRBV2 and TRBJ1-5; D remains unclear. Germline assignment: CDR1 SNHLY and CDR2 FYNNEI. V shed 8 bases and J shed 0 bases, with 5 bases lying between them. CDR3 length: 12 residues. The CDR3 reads CASGNSNQPQHF. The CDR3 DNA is TGTGCCAGCGGTAATAGCAATCAGCCCCAGCATTTT.

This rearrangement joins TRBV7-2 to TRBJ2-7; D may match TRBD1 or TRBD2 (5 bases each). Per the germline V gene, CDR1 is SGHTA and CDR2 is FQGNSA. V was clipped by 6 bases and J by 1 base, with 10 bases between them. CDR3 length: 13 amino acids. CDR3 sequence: CASRWDASYEQYF. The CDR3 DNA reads TGTGCCAGCAGATGGGACGCTTCCTACGAGCAGTACTTC.

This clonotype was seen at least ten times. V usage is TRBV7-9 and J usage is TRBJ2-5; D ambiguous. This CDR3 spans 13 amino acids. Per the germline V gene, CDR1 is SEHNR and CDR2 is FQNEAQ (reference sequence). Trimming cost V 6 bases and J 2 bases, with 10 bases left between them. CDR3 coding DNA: TGTGCCAGCAGACCTAGGGCACAAGAGACCCAGTACTTC. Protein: CASRPRAQETQYF.

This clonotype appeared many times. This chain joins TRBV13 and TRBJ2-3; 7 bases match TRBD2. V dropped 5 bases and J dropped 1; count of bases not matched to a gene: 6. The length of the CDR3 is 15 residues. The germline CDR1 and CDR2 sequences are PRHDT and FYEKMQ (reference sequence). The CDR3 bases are TGTGCCAGCAGCCCCGGGGAGGGAGGCACAGATACGCAGTATTTT. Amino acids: CASSPGEGGTDTQYF. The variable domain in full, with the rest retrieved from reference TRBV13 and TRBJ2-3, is AAGVIQSPRHLIKEKRETATLKCYPIPRHDTVYWYQQGPGQDPQFLISFYEKMQSDKGSIPDRFSAQQFSDYHSELNMSSLELGDSALYFCASSPGEGGTDTQYFGPGTRLTVL.

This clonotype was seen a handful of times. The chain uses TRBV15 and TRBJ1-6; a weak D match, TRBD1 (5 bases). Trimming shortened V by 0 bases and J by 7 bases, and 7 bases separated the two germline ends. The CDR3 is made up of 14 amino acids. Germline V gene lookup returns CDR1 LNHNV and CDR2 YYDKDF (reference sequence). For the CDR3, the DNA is TGTGCCACCAGCAGAGAGGCAGGGAATTCACCCCTCCACTTT. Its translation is CATSREAGNSPLHF.

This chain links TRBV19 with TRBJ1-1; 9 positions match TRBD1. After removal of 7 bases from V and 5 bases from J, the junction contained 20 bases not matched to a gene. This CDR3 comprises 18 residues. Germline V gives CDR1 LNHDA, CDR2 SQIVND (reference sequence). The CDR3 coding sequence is TGTGCCAGTATGGGCACAGGGGGCGCAGAAAGGATTCGGACTGAAGCTTTCTTT. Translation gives CASMGTGGAERIRTEAFF.

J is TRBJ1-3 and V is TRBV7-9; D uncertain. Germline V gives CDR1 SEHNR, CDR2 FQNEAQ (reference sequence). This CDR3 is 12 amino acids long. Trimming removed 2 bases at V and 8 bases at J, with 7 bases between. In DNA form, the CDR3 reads TGTGCCAGCAGCTTAAACCAGGACACCATATATTTT. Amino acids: CASSLNQDTIYF.

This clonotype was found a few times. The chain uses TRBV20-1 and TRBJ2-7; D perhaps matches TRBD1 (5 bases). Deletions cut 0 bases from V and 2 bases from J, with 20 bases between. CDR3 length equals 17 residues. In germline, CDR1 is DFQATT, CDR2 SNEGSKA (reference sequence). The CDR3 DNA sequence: TGCAGTGCTAGAGATACGTTATTGTCAGGGCAAGCCTACGAGCAGTACTTC. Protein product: CSARDTLLSGQAYEQYF.

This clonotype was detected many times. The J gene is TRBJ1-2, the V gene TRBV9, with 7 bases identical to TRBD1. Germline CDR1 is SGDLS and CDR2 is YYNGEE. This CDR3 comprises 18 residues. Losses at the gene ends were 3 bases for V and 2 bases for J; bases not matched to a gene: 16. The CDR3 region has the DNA TGTGCCAGCAGCGCCTCGACAGGGAGCCGGAGAAAAAACTATGGCTACACCTTC. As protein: CASSASTGSRRKNYGYTF.

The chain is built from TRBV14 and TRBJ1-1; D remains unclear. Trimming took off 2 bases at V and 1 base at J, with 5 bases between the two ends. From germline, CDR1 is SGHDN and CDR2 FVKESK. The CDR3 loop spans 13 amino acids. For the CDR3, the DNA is TGTGCCAGCAGCCAACATCGGAACACTGAAGCTTTCTTT. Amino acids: CASSQHRNTEAFF.

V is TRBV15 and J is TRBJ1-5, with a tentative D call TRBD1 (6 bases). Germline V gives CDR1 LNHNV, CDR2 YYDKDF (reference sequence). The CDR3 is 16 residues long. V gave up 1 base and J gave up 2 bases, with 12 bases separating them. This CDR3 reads CATSRGQEFGNQPQHF. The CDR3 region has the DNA TGTGCCACCAGCAGAGGACAGGAGTTTGGCAATCAGCCCCAGCATTTT.

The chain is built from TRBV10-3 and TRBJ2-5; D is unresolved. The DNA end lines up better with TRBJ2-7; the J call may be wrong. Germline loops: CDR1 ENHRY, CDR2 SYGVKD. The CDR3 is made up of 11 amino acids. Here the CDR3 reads CAISELGEQYF. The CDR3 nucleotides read TGTGCCATCAGTGAGTTGGGCGAGCAGTACTTC.

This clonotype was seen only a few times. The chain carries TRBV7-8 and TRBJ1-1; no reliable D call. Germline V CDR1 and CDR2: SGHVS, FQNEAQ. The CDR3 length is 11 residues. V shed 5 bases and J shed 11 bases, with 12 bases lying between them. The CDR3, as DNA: TGTGCCAGCAGCCCCGGGTCGACCGCTTTCTTT. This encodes CASSPGSTAFF.

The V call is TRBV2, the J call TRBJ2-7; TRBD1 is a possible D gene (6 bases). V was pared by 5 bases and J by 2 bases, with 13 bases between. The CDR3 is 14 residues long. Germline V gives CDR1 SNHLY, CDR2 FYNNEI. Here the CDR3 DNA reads TGTGCCAGCAGTTACGATCGGGACACCTACGAGCAGTACTTC. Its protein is CASSYDRDTYEQYF.

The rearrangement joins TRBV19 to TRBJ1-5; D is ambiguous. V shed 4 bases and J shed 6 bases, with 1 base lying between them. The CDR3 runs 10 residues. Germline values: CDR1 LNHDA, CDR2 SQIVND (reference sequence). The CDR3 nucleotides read TGTGCCAGTAGTAGTCAGCCCCAGCATTTT. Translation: CASSSQPQHF.

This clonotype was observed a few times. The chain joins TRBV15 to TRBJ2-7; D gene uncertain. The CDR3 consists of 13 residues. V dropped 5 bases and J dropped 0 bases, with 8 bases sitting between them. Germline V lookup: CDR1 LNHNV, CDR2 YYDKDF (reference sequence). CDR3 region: CATSGGDSYEQYF. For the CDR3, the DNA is TGTGCCACCAGCGGCGGAGACTCCTACGAGCAGTACTTC.

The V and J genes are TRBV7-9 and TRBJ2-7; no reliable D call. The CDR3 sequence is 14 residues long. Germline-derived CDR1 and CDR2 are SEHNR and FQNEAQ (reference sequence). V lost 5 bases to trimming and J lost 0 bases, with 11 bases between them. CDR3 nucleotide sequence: TGTGCCAGCAGCGGCACCCTTTACTCCTACGAGCAGTACTTC. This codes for CASSGTLYSYEQYF.

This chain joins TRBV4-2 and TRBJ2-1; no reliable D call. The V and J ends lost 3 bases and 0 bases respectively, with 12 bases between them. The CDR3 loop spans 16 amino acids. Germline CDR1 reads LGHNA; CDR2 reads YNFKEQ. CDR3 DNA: TGTGCCAGCAGCCATCTGGTAGGGTTCTCCTACAATGAGCAGTTCTTC. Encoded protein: CASSHLVGFSYNEQFF.

CDR3 amino acids: CASTLAGGPTDTQYF. CDR3 in DNA: TGTGCCAGTACCCTAGCGGGAGGGCCGACAGATACGCAGTATTTT. The chain uses TRBV19 and TRBJ2-3; 12 bases line up with TRBD2. This CDR3 spans 15 amino acids. Trimming took 7 bases from V and 3 from J; bases not matched to a gene: 5. CDR1 is LNHDA, CDR2 SQIVND, per germline (reference sequence).

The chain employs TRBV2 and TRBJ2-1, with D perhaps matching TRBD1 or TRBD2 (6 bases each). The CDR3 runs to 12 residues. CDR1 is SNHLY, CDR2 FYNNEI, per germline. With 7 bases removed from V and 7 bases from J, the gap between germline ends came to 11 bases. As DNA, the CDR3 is TGTGCCAGCACAAGGGGGGTGAATGAGCAGTTCTTC. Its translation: CASTRGVNEQFF. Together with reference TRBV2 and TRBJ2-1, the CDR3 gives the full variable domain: EPEVTQTPSHQVTQMGQEVILRCVPISNHLYFYWYRQILGQKVEFLVSFYNNEISEKSEIFDDQFSVERPDGSNFTLKIRSTKLEDSAMYFCASTRGVNEQFFGPGTRLTVL.